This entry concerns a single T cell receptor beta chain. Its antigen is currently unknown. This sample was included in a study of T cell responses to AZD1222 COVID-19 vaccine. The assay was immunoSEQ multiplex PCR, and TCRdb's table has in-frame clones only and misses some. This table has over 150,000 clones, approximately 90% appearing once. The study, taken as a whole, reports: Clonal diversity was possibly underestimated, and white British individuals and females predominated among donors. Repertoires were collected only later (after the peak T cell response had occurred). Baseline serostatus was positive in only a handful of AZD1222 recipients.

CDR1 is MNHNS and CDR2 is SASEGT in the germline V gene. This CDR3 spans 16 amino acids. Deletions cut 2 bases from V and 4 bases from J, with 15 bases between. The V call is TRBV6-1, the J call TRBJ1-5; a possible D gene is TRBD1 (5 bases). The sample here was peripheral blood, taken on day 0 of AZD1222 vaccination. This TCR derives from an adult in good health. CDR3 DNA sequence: TGTGCCAGCAGTGAATCTGGGGCAGCCAGTAATCAGCCCCAGCATTTT. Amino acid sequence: CASSESGAASNQPQHF.